Each of the 10 T cell receptor beta chains below was sequenced from the same sample in a study of cytomegalovirus exposure and HLA in healthy donors. Vbeta (60) and Jbeta (13) primers were used in the PCR. Data came from immunoSEQ multiplex PCR; TCRdb stores just in-frame clones and leaves some out. This repertoire shows 110,000 or so clones, about 13% found once; its top ten account for about a sixth. The sample consisted of PBMCs. These receptors were taken from a man aged 40-50 years in good health and CMV-seropositive.

The chain has TRBV4-3 and TRBJ2-3; tentative D call: TRBD2 (6 bases). The length of the CDR3 is 15 residues. Trimming removed 1 base at V and 5 bases at J, with 13 bases between. Germline V CDR1 and CDR2: LGHNA, YSLEER. The CDR3 loop reads CASSQAHGRKDTQYF. The CDR3 DNA follows: TGCGCCAGCAGCCAAGCCCACGGGAGAAAAGATACGCAGTATTTT.

This clone was detected only a few times. V and J are TRBV18 and TRBJ1-4; no clear D. Germline-derived CDR1 and CDR2 are KGHSH and LQKENI. The CDR3 has 13 residues. V gave up 0 bases and J gave up 8 bases, with 7 bases separating them. The CDR3 loop reads CASSPPIREKLFF. The CDR3 DNA reads as TGTGCCAGCTCACCACCGATTCGGGAAAAACTGTTTTTT.

This clone was detected a few times. The V call is TRBV5-1, the J call TRBJ1-1; no definite D call. CDR3 length: 14 amino acids. Germline CDR1 and CDR2: SGHRS and YFSETQ. V was clipped by 2 bases and J by 2 bases, with 10 bases between them. This CDR3 reads CASSLSTVNTEAFF. For the CDR3, the DNA is TGCGCCAGCAGCTTATCTACAGTAAACACTGAAGCTTTCTTT.

This clone has only a few counts. A far bigger clonotype differs at one base, so this is likely a read error. This sample includes further DNA sequences coding for the same CDR3. The chain employs TRBV29-1 and TRBJ2-6; a possible D gene is TRBD1 (5 bases). The CDR3 runs 16 residues. CDR1 is SQVTM, CDR2 ANQGSEA, per germline. CDR3 sequence reads: CSVGNLWPPGANVMTF. DNA for the CDR3: TGCAGCGTTGGTAATTTGTGGCCACCTGGGGCCAACGTCATGACTTTC.

This clone was counted between two and nine times. The chain employs TRBV10-2 and TRBJ1-5, with D uncertain. The CDR3 totals 16 residues. The germline V gene encodes CDR1 WSHSY and CDR2 SAAADI. Trimming removed 5 bases at V and 2 bases at J, with 16 bases between. CDR3 in DNA: TGCGCCAGCAGTACTGCGAGGCCCGGCGGCAATCAGCCCCAGCATTTT. Protein sequence: CASSTARPGGNQPQHF.

This clone came up many times. This rearrangement joins TRBV27 to TRBJ1-1; TRBD1 might be the D (5 bases). CDR3 length: 13 amino acids. Per the germline V gene, CDR1 is MNHEY and CDR2 is SMNVEV (reference sequence). Trimming removed 1 base at V and 5 bases at J, with 8 bases between. The CDR3, as DNA: TGTGCCAGCAGTTTATATGCAGGGACTGAAGCTTTCTTT. Protein sequence: CASSLYAGTEAFF.

The rearrangement uses TRBV6-1 and TRBJ1-5; TRBD1 aligns across 9 bases. J gave up 7 bases and V 0 bases, and 4 bases lay outside the gene matches. CDR1 and CDR2 (germline): MNHNS, SASEGT. This CDR3 region has 15 residues. The CDR3 spells CASSEATGGWQPQHF. CDR3 bases: TGTGCCAGCAGTGAAGCCACAGGGGGCTGGCAGCCCCAGCATTTT.

This clone has just a few counts. The chain links TRBV18 to TRBJ2-7; D gene unclear. Trimming took off 0 bases at V and 2 bases at J, with 8 bases between the two ends. The CDR3 sequence is 14 residues long. Germline CDR1 reads KGHSH; CDR2 reads LQKENI. DNA of the CDR3: TGTGCCAGCTCACCACCGAGATCTACCTACGAGCAGTACTTC. As protein: CASSPPRSTYEQYF.

Note on this clone: No DNA is shown, since the ends of the CDR3 on it are uncertain; the CDR3 is the one TCRdb lists. The chain uses TRBV5-1 and TRBJ2-5; the table's D call, TRBD2, was not checked against the DNA. The CDR3 numbers 15 amino acids, ends counted. Per the germline V gene, CDR1 is SGHRS and CDR2 is YFSETQ. CDR3 amino acids: CASSFGEGGPETQYF.

V gene TRBV7-2 combines with J gene TRBJ2-1; 12 bases are shared with TRBD2. Germline values: CDR1 SGHTA, CDR2 FQGNSA. J gave up 7 bases and V 5 bases, and 9 bases lay outside the gene matches. This CDR3 region has 16 residues. The CDR3 sequence: CASSIYLAGGGNEQFF. CDR3 sequence (DNA): TGTGCCAGCAGCATTTACCTAGCGGGAGGGGGTAATGAGCAGTTCTTC.